Shown below are 5 T cell receptor beta chains from a single sample sequenced in a study. MiXCR, applied by TCRdb to the 5' RACE reads, yields one record per CDR3 protein. The sample yields fewer than 12,000 distinct CDR3 sequences, 17% seen once. The sorted Tregs were CD4+CD25+CD127-/low cells. The material sequenced was Tregs sorted from a lymph node. These receptors all come from a female donor with breast cancer.

This clonotype was recorded at least ten times. This chain links TRBV5-1 with TRBJ2-7, with D unclear. The CDR3 is 14 residues long. Germline assignment: CDR1 SGHRS and CDR2 YFSETQ. Trimming took 0 bases from V and 3 from J, leaving 10 bases between them. CDR3: CASSLGDLYYEQYF. The CDR3 DNA reads TGCGCCAGCAGCTTGGGAGACCTATACTACGAGCAGTACTTC.

In this sample, this clonotype turned up many times. The V and J genes are TRBV25-1 and TRBJ2-1; D is unresolved. Germline V gene lookup returns CDR1 MGHDK and CDR2 SYGVNS. Trimming cost V 7 bases and J 0 bases, with 7 bases left between them. The CDR3 loop spans 13 amino acids. The CDR3 reads CASKESSYNEQFF. The CDR3 DNA reads as TGTGCCAGCAAAGAAAGCTCCTACAATGAGCAGTTCTTC.

This clonotype was picked up many times. J is TRBJ1-1 and V is TRBV7-3; D unresolved. V gave up 4 bases and J gave up 1 base, with 10 bases separating them. CDR1 SGHTA and CDR2 FQGTGA come from the germline V gene. This CDR3 contains 14 residues. The CDR3 coding sequence is TGTGCCAGCAGCTCCTGGGGAGGGAACACTGAAGCTTTCTTT. Amino acids: CASSSWGGNTEAFF.

This clonotype has at least ten counts. The gene calls are TRBV2 and TRBJ2-5; D gene uncertain. Germline CDR1 reads SNHLY; CDR2 reads FYNNEI. The V end was cut by 5 bases, the J end by 5 bases, with 6 bases between. The CDR3 has 11 amino acids. The CDR3 loop reads CASSFSETQYF. In DNA form, the CDR3 reads TGTGCCAGCAGTTTCTCCGAGACCCAGTACTTC. The variable domain in full, completed from reference TRBV2 and TRBJ2-5, reads EPEVTQTPSHQVTQMGQEVILRCVPISNHLYFYWYRQILGQKVEFLVSFYNNEISEKSEIFDDQFSVERPDGSNFTLKIRSTKLEDSAMYFCASSFSETQYFGPGTRLLVL.

This chain uses TRBV7-2 with TRBJ2-5, with D perhaps matching TRBD1 or TRBD2 (6 bases each). This CDR3 spans 18 amino acids. The germline CDR1 and CDR2 sequences are SGHTA and FQGNSA. The germline V and J ends were trimmed by 5 bases and 5 bases, with 27 bases remaining between them. CDR3 loop: CASSVRRGFRDFGETQYF. CDR3 nucleotides: TGTGCCAGCAGCGTTAGGAGGGGGTTCCGGGATTTTGGGGAGACCCAGTACTTC.